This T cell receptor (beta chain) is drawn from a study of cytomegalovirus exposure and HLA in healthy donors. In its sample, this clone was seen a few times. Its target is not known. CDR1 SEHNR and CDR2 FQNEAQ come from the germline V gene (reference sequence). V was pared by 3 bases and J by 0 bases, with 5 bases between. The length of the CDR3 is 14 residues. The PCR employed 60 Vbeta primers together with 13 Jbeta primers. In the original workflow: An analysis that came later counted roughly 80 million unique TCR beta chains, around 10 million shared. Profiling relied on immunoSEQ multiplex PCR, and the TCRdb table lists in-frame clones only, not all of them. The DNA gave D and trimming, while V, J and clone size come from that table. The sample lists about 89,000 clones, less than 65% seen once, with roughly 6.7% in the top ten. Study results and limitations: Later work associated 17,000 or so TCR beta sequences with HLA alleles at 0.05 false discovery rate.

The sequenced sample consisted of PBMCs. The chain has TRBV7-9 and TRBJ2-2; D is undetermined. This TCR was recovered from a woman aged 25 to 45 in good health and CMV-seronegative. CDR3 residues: CASSFSTNTGELFF. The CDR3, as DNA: TGTGCCAGCAGCTTCAGTACGAACACCGGGGAGCTGTTTTTT.